These 2 T cell receptor beta chains were sequenced from one sample in a study of glioma-infiltrating T cells. The iRepertoire nested amplicon-rescue multiplex PCR amplified TCR alpha and beta CDR3s from RNA. TCRdb processed the multiplex PCR reads anew with MiXCR; each CDR3 protein has one entry. The sample includes some 99,000 distinct CDR3 sequences, approximately 26% of them seen just once. Sequencing was done on a sample of glioma tissue, nonneoplastic brain tissue, or PBMCs (not recorded which). These TCRs come from a human donor with low-grade glioma or glioblastoma, undergoing nonglioma brain surgery, or in good health (not recorded which).

This clonotype was picked up many times. This sequence joins TRBV20-1 and TRBJ2-7; maybe TRBD2 (5 bases). CDR3 length: 14 residues. Germline loops: CDR1 DFQATT, CDR2 SNEGSKA (reference sequence). Trimming left V 6 bases short and J 2 bases short, with 17 bases between. CDR3: CSAVRRRGAYEQYF. The CDR3 region has the DNA TGCAGTGCCGTAAGGAGACGGGGAGCCTACGAGCAGTACTTC.

The chain uses TRBV29-1 and TRBJ2-7, with D tentatively TRBD1 or TRBD2 (5 bases each). The germline gives CDR1 SQVTM, CDR2 ANQGSEA. This CDR3 contains 12 residues. The V and J ends lost 7 bases and 7 bases respectively, with 17 bases between them. CDR3 loop: CSAAGRVGEQYF. CDR3 nucleotide sequence: TGCAGCGCTGCAGGGCGGGTCGGAGAGCAGTACTTC.